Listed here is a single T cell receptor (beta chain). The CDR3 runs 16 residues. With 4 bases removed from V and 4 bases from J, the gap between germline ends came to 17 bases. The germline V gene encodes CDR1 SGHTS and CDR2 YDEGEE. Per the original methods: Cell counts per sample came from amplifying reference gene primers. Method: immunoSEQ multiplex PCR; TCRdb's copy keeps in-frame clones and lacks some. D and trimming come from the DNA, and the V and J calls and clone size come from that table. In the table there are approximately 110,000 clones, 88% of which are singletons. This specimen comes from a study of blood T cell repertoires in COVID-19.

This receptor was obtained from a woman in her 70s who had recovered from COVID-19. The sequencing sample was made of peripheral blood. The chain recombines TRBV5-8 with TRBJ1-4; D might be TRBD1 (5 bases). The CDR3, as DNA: TGTGCCAGCAGCGCCGGGGGGGGTACCCTTAATGAAAAACTGTTTTTT. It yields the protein CASSAGGGTLNEKLFF.